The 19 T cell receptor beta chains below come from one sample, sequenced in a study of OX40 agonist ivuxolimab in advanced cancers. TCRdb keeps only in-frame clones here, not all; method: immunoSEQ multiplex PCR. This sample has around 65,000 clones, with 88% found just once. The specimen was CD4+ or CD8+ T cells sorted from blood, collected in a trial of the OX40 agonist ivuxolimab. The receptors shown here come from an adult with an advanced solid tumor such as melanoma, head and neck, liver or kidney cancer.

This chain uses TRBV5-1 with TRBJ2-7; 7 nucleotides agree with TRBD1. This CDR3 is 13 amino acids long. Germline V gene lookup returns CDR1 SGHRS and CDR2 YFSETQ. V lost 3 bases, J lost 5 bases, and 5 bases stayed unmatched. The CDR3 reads CASSYDRVDEQYF. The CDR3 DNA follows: TGCGCCAGCAGCTATGACAGGGTCGACGAGCAGTACTTC.

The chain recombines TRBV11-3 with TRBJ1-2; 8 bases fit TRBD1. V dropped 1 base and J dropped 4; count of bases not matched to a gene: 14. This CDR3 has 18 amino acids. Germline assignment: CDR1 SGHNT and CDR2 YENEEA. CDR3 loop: CASSLAFVQGARPYGYTF. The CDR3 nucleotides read TGTGCCAGCAGCTTAGCATTTGTTCAGGGGGCGCGCCCCTATGGCTACACCTTC.

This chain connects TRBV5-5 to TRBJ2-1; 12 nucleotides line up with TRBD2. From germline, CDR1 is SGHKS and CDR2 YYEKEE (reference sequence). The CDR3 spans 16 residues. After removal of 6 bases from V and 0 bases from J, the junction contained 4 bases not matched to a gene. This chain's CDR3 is CASTGTSGPSYNEQFF. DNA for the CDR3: TGTGCCAGCACCGGGACTAGCGGGCCCTCCTACAATGAGCAGTTCTTC.

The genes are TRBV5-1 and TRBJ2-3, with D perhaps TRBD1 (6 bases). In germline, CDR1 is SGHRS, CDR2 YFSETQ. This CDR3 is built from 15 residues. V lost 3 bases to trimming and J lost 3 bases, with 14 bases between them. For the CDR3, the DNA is TGCGCCAGCAGCTCCCAATCCGGGACAACAGATACGCAGTATTTT. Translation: CASSSQSGTTDTQYF. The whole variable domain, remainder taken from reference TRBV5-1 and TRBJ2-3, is KAGVTQTPRYLIKTRGQQVTLSCSPISGHRSVSWYQQTPGQGLQFLFEYFSETQRNKGNFPGRFSGRQFSNSRSEMNVSTLELGDSALYLCASSSQSGTTDTQYFGPGTRLTVL.

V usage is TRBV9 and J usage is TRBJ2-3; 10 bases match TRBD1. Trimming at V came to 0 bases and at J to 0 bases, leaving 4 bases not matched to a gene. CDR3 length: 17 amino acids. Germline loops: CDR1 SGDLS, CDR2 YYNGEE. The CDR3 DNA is TGTGCCAGCAGCGTAGGGACAGGGGGTCAAAGCACAGATACGCAGTATTTT. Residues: CASSVGTGGQSTDTQYF.

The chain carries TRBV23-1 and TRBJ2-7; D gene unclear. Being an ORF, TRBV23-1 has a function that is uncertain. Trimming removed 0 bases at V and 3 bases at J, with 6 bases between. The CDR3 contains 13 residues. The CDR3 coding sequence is TGCGCCAGCAGTCAATCCAAAGGCTACGAGCAGTACTTC. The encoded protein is CASSQSKGYEQYF.

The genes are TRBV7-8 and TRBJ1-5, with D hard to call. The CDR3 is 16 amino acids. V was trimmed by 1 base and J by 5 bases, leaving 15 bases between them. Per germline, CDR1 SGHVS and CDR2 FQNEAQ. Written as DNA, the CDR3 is TGTGCCAGCAGCTTAGGACGGCCCCTAGGCGATCAGCCCCAGCATTTT. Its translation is CASSLGRPLGDQPQHF.

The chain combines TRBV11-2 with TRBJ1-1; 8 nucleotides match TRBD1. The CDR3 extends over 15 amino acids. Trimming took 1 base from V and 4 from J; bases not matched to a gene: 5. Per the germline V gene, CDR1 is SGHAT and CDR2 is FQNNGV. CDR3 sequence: CASSLGPDRATEAFF. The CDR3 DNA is TGTGCCAGCAGCTTAGGGCCGGACAGGGCCACTGAAGCTTTCTTT.

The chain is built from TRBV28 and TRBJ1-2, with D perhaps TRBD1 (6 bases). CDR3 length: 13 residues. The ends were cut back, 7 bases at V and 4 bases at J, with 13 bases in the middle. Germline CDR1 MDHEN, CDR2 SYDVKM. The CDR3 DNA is TGTGCCAGCACCCTGGACAGACGCTATGGCTACACCTTC. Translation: CASTLDRRYGYTF.

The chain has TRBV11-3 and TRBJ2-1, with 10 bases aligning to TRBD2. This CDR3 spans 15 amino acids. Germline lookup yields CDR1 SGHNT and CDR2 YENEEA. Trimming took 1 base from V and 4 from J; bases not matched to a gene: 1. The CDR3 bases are TGTGCCAGCAGCTTAGGAGCGGGGGGGTACAATGAGCAGTTCTTC. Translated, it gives CASSLGAGGYNEQFF.

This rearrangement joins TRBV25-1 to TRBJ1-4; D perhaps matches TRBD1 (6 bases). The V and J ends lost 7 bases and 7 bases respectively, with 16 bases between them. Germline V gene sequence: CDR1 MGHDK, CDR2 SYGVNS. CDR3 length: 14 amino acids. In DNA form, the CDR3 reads TGTGCCAGCACAAGGACAGAGGGAGGTGAAAAACTGTTTTTT. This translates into CASTRTEGGEKLFF.

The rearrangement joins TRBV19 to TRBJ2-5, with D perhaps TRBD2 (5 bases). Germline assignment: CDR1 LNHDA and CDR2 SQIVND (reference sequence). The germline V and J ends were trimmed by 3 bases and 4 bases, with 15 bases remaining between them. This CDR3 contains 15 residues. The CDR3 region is CASSIGLRVGETQYF. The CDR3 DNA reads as TGTGCCAGTAGTATTGGCTTGAGGGTAGGAGAGACCCAGTACTTC.

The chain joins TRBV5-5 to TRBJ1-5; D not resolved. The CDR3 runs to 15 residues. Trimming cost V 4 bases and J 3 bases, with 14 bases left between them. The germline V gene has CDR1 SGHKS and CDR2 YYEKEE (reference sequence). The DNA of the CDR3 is TGTGCCAGCAGCCCCTTTGCCGGGATCAATCAGCCCCAGCATTTT. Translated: CASSPFAGINQPQHF.

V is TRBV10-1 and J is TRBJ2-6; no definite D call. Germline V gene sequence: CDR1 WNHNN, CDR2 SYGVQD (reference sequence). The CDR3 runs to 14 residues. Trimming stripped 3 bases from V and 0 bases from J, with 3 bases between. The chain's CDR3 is CASSEFSGANVLTF. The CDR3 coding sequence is TGCGCCAGCAGTGAATTCTCTGGGGCCAACGTCCTGACTTTC.

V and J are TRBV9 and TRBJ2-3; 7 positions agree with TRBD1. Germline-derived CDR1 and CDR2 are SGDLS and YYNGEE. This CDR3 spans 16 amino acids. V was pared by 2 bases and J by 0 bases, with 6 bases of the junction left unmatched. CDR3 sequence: CASSVGTATSTDTQYF. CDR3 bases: TGTGCCAGCAGCGTCGGGACAGCCACCAGCACAGATACGCAGTATTTT.

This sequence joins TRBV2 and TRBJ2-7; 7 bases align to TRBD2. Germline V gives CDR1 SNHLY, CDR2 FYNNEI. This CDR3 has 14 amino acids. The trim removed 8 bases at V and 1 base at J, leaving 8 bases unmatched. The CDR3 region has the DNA TGTGCCAGCCTAGCGGTCGACCGTTCCTACGAGCAGTACTTC. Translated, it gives CASLAVDRSYEQYF.

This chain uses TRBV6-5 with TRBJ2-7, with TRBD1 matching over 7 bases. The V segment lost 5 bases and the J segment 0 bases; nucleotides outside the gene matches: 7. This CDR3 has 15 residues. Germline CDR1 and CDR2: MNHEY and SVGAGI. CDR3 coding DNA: TGTGCCAGCAGTCCCACAGGGGTCAGCTCCTACGAGCAGTACTTC. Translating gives CASSPTGVSSYEQYF.

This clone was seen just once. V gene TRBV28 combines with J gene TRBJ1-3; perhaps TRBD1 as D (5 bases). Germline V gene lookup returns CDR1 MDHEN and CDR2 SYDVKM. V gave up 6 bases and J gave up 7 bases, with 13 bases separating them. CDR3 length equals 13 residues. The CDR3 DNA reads TGTGCCAGCAGGATAGGGGCGGCTAACACCATATATTTT. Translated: CASRIGAANTIYF.

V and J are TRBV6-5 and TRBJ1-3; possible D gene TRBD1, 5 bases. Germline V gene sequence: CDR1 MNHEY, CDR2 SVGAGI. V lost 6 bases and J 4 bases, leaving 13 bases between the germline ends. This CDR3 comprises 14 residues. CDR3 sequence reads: CASSRQSPGNTIYF. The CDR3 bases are TGTGCCAGCAGCCGACAGTCTCCCGGAAACACCATATATTTT.